Following are 26 T cell receptor beta chains from one sample sequenced in a study of response to subunit inactivated influenza vaccine. Using its own MiXCR run on the RT-PCR reads, TCRdb lists one record per CDR3 protein. Counted here are about 700,000 distinct CDR3 sequences, about 15% occurring once; the ten biggest clones make up less than 9%. Sample: PBMCs from blood, taken about 14 days before vaccination. These receptors originate from a man in his forties or fifties who received an inactivated influenza vaccine.

CDR3: CASSIDRNEQYF. Written as DNA, the CDR3 is TGTGCCAGCAGCATAGACAGAAACGAGCAGTACTTC. The rearrangement links TRBV13 to TRBJ2-7; possible D gene TRBD1, 5 bases. The germline V and J ends were trimmed by 5 bases and 5 bases, with 10 bases remaining between them. The CDR3 extends over 12 amino acids. Germline V CDR1 and CDR2: PRHDT, FYEKMQ (reference sequence). The full variable domain, in which reference TRBV13 and TRBJ2-7 provide the parts outside the CDR3, is AAGVIQSPRHLIKEKRETATLKCYPIPRHDTVYWYQQGPGQDPQFLISFYEKMQSDKGSIPDRFSAQQFSDYHSELNMSSLELGDSALYFCASSIDRNEQYFGPGTRLTVT.

The chain uses TRBV9 and TRBJ2-2, with 9 bases lining up with TRBD2. Trimming cost V 0 bases and J 6 bases; bases outside gene matches: 6. CDR3 size: 16 residues. Germline-derived CDR1 and CDR2 are SGDLS and YYNGEE. This CDR3 is CASSVEGGRAPGELFF. For the CDR3, the DNA is TGTGCCAGCAGCGTAGAAGGCGGGAGGGCCCCCGGGGAGCTGTTTTTT.

This clonotype occurred a few times. This chain links TRBV27 with TRBJ2-7; D is ambiguous. The CDR3 spans 13 residues. Trimming left V 5 bases short and J 1 base short, with 9 bases between. Germline-derived CDR1 and CDR2 are MNHEY and SMNVEV (reference sequence). The DNA for the CDR3 is TGTGCCAGCAGTCCCTTAGGGTCCTACGAGCAGTACTTC. This gives the protein CASSPLGSYEQYF.

This clonotype came up many times. The chain links TRBV10-3 to TRBJ1-1, with D perhaps TRBD1 (6 bases). Germline lookup yields CDR1 ENHRY and CDR2 SYGVKD. Trimming stripped 2 bases from V and 4 bases from J, with 17 bases between. The CDR3 runs to 16 residues. CDR3 amino acids: CAISEDFQGPSTEAFF. The CDR3 nucleotides read TGTGCCATCAGTGAGGATTTCCAGGGGCCGAGCACTGAAGCTTTCTTT.

This clonotype was counted many times. This chain uses TRBV30 with TRBJ2-3, with D unclear. Germline V gene data show CDR1 as GTSNPN and CDR2 as SVGIG (reference sequence). CDR3 length equals 12 residues. V was clipped by 1 base and J by 2 bases, with 4 bases between them. CDR3 sequence reads: CAWSGSTDTQYF. Here the CDR3 DNA reads TGTGCCTGGAGTGGATCCACAGATACGCAGTATTTT.

V gene TRBV18 combines with J gene TRBJ2-7; 10 nucleotides line up with TRBD1. The CDR3 totals 15 residues. CDR1 and CDR2 from the germline V gene are KGHSH and LQKENI. The ends lost 3 bases at V and 0 bases at J; junction bases unmatched: 2. CDR3 coding DNA: TGTGCCAGCTCACCTGGGACAGGGGTCTCCTACGAGCAGTACTTC. This gives the protein CASSPGTGVSYEQYF.

This clonotype showed up just a few times. The chain combines TRBV7-2 with TRBJ2-1; 11 positions agree with TRBD2. Germline CDR1 SGHTA, CDR2 FQGNSA. J lost 6 bases, V lost 4 bases, and 11 bases had no gene match. CDR3 length: 17 amino acids. CDR3 DNA: TGTGCCAGCAGCTCCGTCCTGACTAGCGGGACCGCCAATGAGCAGTTCTTC. It yields the protein CASSSVLTSGTANEQFF.

This clonotype showed up just a few times. For the CDR3, the DNA is TGCGCCAGCAGCCGGGGGAGACTAGCAAATGAGCAGTTCTTC. Residues: CASSRGRLANEQFF. The gene calls are TRBV4-3 and TRBJ2-1; 7 bases align to TRBD2. In germline, CDR1 is LGHNA, CDR2 YSLEER. V lost 4 bases, J lost 7 bases, and 7 bases stayed unmatched. This CDR3 comprises 14 residues.

This clonotype was counted a few times. The V gene is TRBV29-1, the J gene TRBJ2-3; D unclear. The germline V gene has CDR1 SQVTM and CDR2 ANQGSEA. V was pared by 3 bases and J by 1 base, with 11 bases between. The CDR3 has 14 amino acids. CDR3 sequence: CSVEGGSGTDTQYF. CDR3 DNA sequence: TGCAGCGTTGAGGGCGGTTCGGGCACAGATACGCAGTATTTT.

This clonotype appeared a few times. For the CDR3, the DNA is TGTGCCAGCGGAGGGACACCGTACTCCCCTGGGGCCAACGTCCTGACTTTC. Protein sequence: CASGGTPYSPGANVLTF. The chain combines TRBV2 with TRBJ2-6; perhaps D is TRBD1 or TRBD2 (6 bases each). The CDR3 length is 17 residues. Germline CDR1 is SNHLY and CDR2 is FYNNEI. V lost 8 bases and J lost 2, with 19 bases in between.

The CDR3 here is CASSQSGASTYEQYF. CDR3 coding DNA: TGTGCCAGCAGCCAATCCGGGGCATCAACCTACGAGCAGTACTTC. The chain employs TRBV4-2 and TRBJ2-7; either TRBD1 or TRBD2 may fit D (5 bases each). With 2 bases removed from V and 2 bases from J, the gap between germline ends came to 13 bases. CDR3 size: 15 residues. Germline CDR1 and CDR2: LGHNA and YNFKEQ.

The chain uses TRBV10-3 and TRBJ2-5; 8 nucleotides align to TRBD1. Germline CDR1 and CDR2: ENHRY and SYGVKD. CDR3 length equals 13 residues. Trimming cost V 6 bases and J 4 bases; bases outside gene matches: 4. CDR3 coding DNA: TGTGCCATCAGCGGACAGGGCGGAGAGACCCAGTACTTC. It yields the protein CAISGQGGETQYF.

In its sample, this clonotype was seen a few times. This chain connects TRBV12-3 or TRBV12-4 to TRBJ2-3, with D perhaps matching TRBD1 (6 bases). The CDR3 is 17 residues long. The V and J ends lost 5 bases and 5 bases respectively, with 23 bases between them. CDR3 DNA sequence: TGTGCCAGCAGTCAGACCCGCAGGGGAGCAGGGCGAGATACGCAGTATTTT. This encodes CASSQTRRGAGRDTQYF.

V gene TRBV7-2 combines with J gene TRBJ2-2; TRBD2 matches at 13 bases. There are 16 residues in the CDR3. The ends lost 7 bases at V and 2 bases at J; junction bases unmatched: 4. Germline V gene lookup returns CDR1 SGHTA and CDR2 FQGNSA. The DNA of the CDR3 is TGTGCCAGCACTAGGACTAGCGGGGGAAACACCGGGGAGCTGTTTTTT. Translating gives CASTRTSGGNTGELFF.

This clonotype came up a few times. The V gene is TRBV7-2, the J gene TRBJ1-5; tentative D call: TRBD1 (5 bases). This CDR3 comprises 12 residues. V shed 5 bases and J shed 12 bases, with 14 bases lying between them. CDR1 and CDR2 (germline): SGHTA, FQGNSA. CDR3 region: CASSGVGPLQHF. The DNA for the CDR3 is TGTGCCAGCAGCGGAGTGGGACCGCTCCAGCATTTT.

This clonotype was counted a few times. The chain joins TRBV2 to TRBJ2-1; 15 bases are shared with TRBD2. The CDR3 spans 17 residues. J lost 5 bases, V lost 10 bases, and 12 bases had no gene match. Germline V gene sequence: CDR1 SNHLY, CDR2 FYNNEI. DNA for the CDR3: TGTGCCACCGGCGGACTAGCGGGAGGGAGTTCCCACAATGAGCAGTTCTTC. This encodes CATGGLAGGSSHNEQFF.

V gene TRBV2 combines with J gene TRBJ2-1; TRBD2 matches 9 bases. Germline V gene sequence: CDR1 SNHLY, CDR2 FYNNEI. V gave up 6 bases and J gave up 2 bases; unmatched junction bases: 11. The CDR3 has 17 amino acids. The CDR3 DNA is TGTGCCAGCAGCCAACGGCCCCTAGCGGGGACCTACAATGAGCAGTTCTTC. It codes for CASSQRPLAGTYNEQFF. Looking up the rest from reference TRBV2 and TRBJ2-1 gives the full variable domain: EPEVTQTPSHQVTQMGQEVILRCVPISNHLYFYWYRQILGQKVEFLVSFYNNEISEKSEIFDDQFSVERPDGSNFTLKIRSTKLEDSAMYFCASSQRPLAGTYNEQFFGPGTRLTVL.

This chain joins TRBV15 and TRBJ1-5; a possible D gene is TRBD1 (6 bases). Germline loops: CDR1 LNHNV, CDR2 YYDKDF (reference sequence). CDR3 length: 16 residues. Between the trimmed V and J ends, which lost 3 bases and 4 bases, there was a span of 16 bases. In nucleotides, the CDR3 is TGTGCCACCAGCAGTTCAGGAGAGGGGGTTAATCAGCCCCAGCATTTT. Its protein is CATSSSGEGVNQPQHF. The complete variable domain, with remaining parts taken from reference TRBV15 and TRBJ1-5, reads DAMVIQNPRYQVTQFGKPVTLSCSQTLNHNVMYWYQQKSSQAPKLLFHYYDKDFNNEADTPDNFQSRRPNTSFCFLDIRSPGLGDTAMYLCATSSSGEGVNQPQHFGDGTRLSIL.

This clonotype was counted ten times or more. This chain uses TRBV12-3 or TRBV12-4 with TRBJ1-6; 8 nucleotides line up with TRBD1. V lost 6 bases, J lost 9 bases, and 7 bases stayed unmatched. The CDR3 is 14 residues long. CDR3 region: CASRLTGGISPLHF. Here the CDR3 DNA reads TGTGCCAGCAGATTAACAGGGGGTATTTCACCCCTCCACTTT.

V gene TRBV19 combines with J gene TRBJ2-2, with TRBD2 as a possible D gene (6 bases). This CDR3 has 15 amino acids. The V end lost 7 bases, the J end lost 2 bases, and 14 bases lay between the germline ends. CDR1 is LNHDA, CDR2 SQIVND, per germline (reference sequence). The CDR3 sequence: CASKGGGANTGELFF. In DNA, the CDR3 is TGTGCCAGTAAAGGCGGAGGGGCTAACACCGGGGAGCTGTTTTTT.

The chain recombines TRBV7-2 with TRBJ1-1; D call uncertain. The CDR3 contains 14 residues. Germline CDR1 SGHTA, CDR2 FQGNSA. V gave up 6 bases and J gave up 1 base, with 12 bases separating them. CDR3 sequence reads: CASRPGFGNTEAFF. Here the CDR3 DNA reads TGTGCCAGCAGGCCGGGCTTCGGGAACACTGAAGCTTTCTTT.

The chain couples TRBV11-2 to TRBJ2-5, with 9 bases lining up with TRBD1. V shed 3 bases and J 5 bases; nucleotides not matched to a gene: 13. The length of the CDR3 is 17 residues. CDR1 is SGHAT and CDR2 is FQNNGV in the germline V gene. The CDR3 here is CASSLWAGTGPGETQYF. CDR3 in DNA: TGTGCCAGCAGCTTGTGGGCCGGGACAGGGCCGGGGGAGACCCAGTACTTC.

This clonotype showed up just a few times. V usage is TRBV20-1 and J usage is TRBJ2-7, with 12 bases fitting TRBD1. Per germline, CDR1 DFQATT and CDR2 SNEGSKA (reference sequence). Unmatched junction bases numbered 6, after V lost 5 bases and J lost 4 bases. CDR3 size: 14 residues. Here the CDR3 reads CSASRDRGLYEQYF. CDR3 coding DNA: TGCAGTGCTTCCCGGGACAGGGGGCTGTACGAGCAGTACTTC.

This clonotype has just a few counts. This rearrangement joins TRBV20-1 to TRBJ2-7; the D is unclear. Trimming took 2 bases from V and 3 from J, leaving 20 bases between them. The CDR3 runs to 16 residues. Germline V gene data show CDR1 as DFQATT and CDR2 as SNEGSKA (reference sequence). CDR3 coding DNA: TGCAGTGCTAGATCACCTGGTAACCTTGGGGTCTACGAGCAGTACTTC. Translating gives CSARSPGNLGVYEQYF.

This clonotype was detected a few times. The chain recombines TRBV10-3 with TRBJ2-1; D perhaps matches TRBD1 (6 bases). CDR3 size: 13 residues. The V end lost 5 bases, the J end lost 7 bases, and 12 bases lay between the germline ends. Looked up from germline, CDR1 is ENHRY and CDR2 is SYGVKD. The CDR3 spells CAISQQGSNEQFF. CDR3 in DNA: TGTGCCATCAGTCAACAGGGCTCAAATGAGCAGTTCTTC.

V and J are TRBV6-1 and TRBJ1-6, with D unclear. The CDR3 sequence is 18 residues long. Per germline, CDR1 MNHNS and CDR2 SASEGT. The V gene lost 2 bases and the J gene lost 10 bases, with 24 bases spanning the gap. DNA of the CDR3: TGTGCCAGCAGTGAAAACGTCGCCGGCAGTTCGGTCGGGTCACCCCTCCACTTT. Its protein is CASSENVAGSSVGSPLHF.